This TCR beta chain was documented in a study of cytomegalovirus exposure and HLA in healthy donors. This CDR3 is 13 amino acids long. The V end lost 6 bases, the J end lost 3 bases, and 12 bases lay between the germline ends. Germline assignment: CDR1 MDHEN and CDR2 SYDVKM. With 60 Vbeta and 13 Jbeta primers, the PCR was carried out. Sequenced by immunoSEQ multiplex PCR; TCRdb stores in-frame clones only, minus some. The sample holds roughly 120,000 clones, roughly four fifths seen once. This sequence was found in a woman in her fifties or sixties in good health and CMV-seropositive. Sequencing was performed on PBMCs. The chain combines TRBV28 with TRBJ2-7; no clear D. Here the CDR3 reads CASRVNLNYEQYF. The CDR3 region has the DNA TGTGCCAGCAGGGTTAACTTAAACTACGAGCAGTACTTC.